This TCR beta chain was captured in a study of cytomegalovirus exposure and HLA in healthy donors (dated by TCRdb to about 2017). Study-wide context: According to an earlier analysis of 587 of the donors, about 180 million T cells yielded 117 million unique TCR beta sequences and approximately 300 Gb of sequence data. The study aimed to test whether cataloging public T cell receptors could reveal signatures of past pathogen exposure. An earlier analysis of nearly 600 of the donors applied high-throughput TCR beta sequencing to assess whether each TCR beta V gene segment acted as functional or pseudogenic. The study used immunosequencing to profile the T cell repertoires of 600 to 850 subjects and linked those repertoires to cytomegalovirus serostatus. Alongside the repertoire data, information on donor age, sex, ethnicity and CMV serostatus was compiled. A later genetic analysis took genome-wide SNP genotypes for about three fifths of the roughly 670 donors and used that subset as a discovery cohort. A later analysis re-examined previously published TCR beta repertoires from just over 650 donors and added high-resolution HLA genotyping to investigate patterns of TCR occurrence. In the later analysis, no new phenotypic data were used to find candidate immune exposures; instead, reliance was placed on TCR beta sequences and their occurrence across donors. Along with the roughly 670-subject first cohort, a separate validation cohort of some 130 different subjects was used. Both class I and class II loci were covered by HLA typing, at four-digit resolution. Across approximately 400 genotyped donors of the cohort, an average of approximately 220,000 unique TCR beta nucleotide sequences per donor were sequenced, and roughly a sixth of those sequences were non-productive. Of the approximately 370 genotyped donors, roughly 76% were placed in the genetic ancestry cluster associated with self-reported Caucasian donors. Approximately 300 gigabases of sequencing data and roughly 90 million unique TCR sequences were included in an early release covering under 650 HLA-typed donors. To predict cytomegalovirus infection status, the study combined high-throughput TCR immunosequencing, statistical association of individual TCRs with disease status, and machine learning. Typing coverage differed by locus: A, B, C, DRB1 and DQB1 were typed in about 629-640 donors, DQA1 in about 500, DPA1 in 600 to 610, and DPB1 in just under 490. Four or five DR-DQ haplotypes were treated as single units for association and clustering because of strong linkage in the cohort. All discovery cohort repertoires had been generated on a single sequencing platform.

Results the study describes overall, beyond this receptor: In a later analysis, the rate of TCR association differed among HLA loci, with DRB1 alleles having the most associated TCRs and HLA-C alleles having the fewest. A few of the identified cytomegalovirus-associated TCR beta chains were confirmed in vitro to be specific for cytomegalovirus antigens. Some IMGT-functional V segments, including TRBV6-2 and TRBV6-3, could not be distinguished by the 87-base-pair reads and were therefore excluded. The classifier was reported to diagnose cytomegalovirus status with high specificity and sensitivity in both the original and validation cohorts. The presence/absence analyses assumed that sequencing depth was roughly uniform across donors, and that assumption may not be true. V-gene and J-gene trimming of TCR beta chains was associated with a missense DCLRE1C variant in a later genetic analysis, and the association was replicated in an independent cohort. Only TCR beta chains were sequenced in this cohort, and the absence of alpha or paired-chain data limited detectable features. According to a later genetic analysis, donors in an Asian-associated ancestry cluster had fewer N-insertions in productive TCRs than the roughly 670-donor mean. The authors suggested that the approach could potentially be generalized to other disease states and immunological phenotypes. The study gave a list of 150 to 200 TCR beta chains associated with cytomegalovirus. In a later analysis, around 17,000 TCR beta sequences were associated with specific HLA alleles at a false discovery rate of 0.05. A cluster of highly shared sequence variants was judged likely to represent a technical artifact of the sequencing pipeline. Because counts were too low, seventeen rarely observed V segments, including chromosome 9 orphons, were left out of the earlier analysis of 500 to 650 of the donors. Because some donors lacked HLA typing at each locus, the association tests relied only on the typed subset. In a later analysis, most CMV-associated TCR beta chains were found to appear HLA-restricted, with HLA associations seemingly driven largely by CMV exposure. In a later analysis, several top co-occurrence clusters were reported to appear linked to parvovirus B19, influenza, CMV and Epstein-Barr virus. A further reported finding was that TCR beta sequences accurately predicted the HLA-A and HLA-B alleles for most subjects in the first cohort. Linkage disequilibrium might explain the correlated functional status among segregating V segments, but an unknown experimental factor could not be ruled out. While some public TCRs were present in many individuals, most TCR sequences turned up only very rarely across donors. A later analysis found that HLA-associated TCR beta chains were more clonally expanded and had lower generation probabilities than equally common non-associated chains. When HLA alleles, especially DR and DQ, strongly co-occurred, TCR associations were difficult to assign to individual alleles. The only immune exposure information available for the cohort was CMV serostatus. In an earlier analysis of 500 to 650 of the donors, most TCR beta V segments appeared in productive rearrangements about 87% or about 30% of the time, broadly matching IMGT annotations.

V is pruned by 3 bases and J by 5 bases, leaving 5 bases of the junction without a gene match. The cysteine opens and the phenylalanine closes a CDR3 of 13 amino acids. Only the CDR3 region is kept as DNA, spanning 39 bases read in frame from base 1. The germline V gene (reference sequence) supplies CDR1 GTSNPN and CDR2 SVGIG. Notes on this clone: Which antigen it targets is not known. Base quality data are lacking; no much larger clone is found one base away.

Receptors were amplified or captured by the immunoSEQ multiplex PCR assay. The multiplex PCR relied on a mix of 60 forward primers for TCR Vbeta segments and 13 reverse primers for TCR Jbeta segments. The CDR3 region of rearranged TCR beta genes was amplified from genomic DNA with a multiplex PCR assay. The Illumina HiSeq System was used to sequence the amplified TCR beta libraries as 87-base-pair reads. The paper's processing steps were these. In a later analysis, tens of millions of unique TCR beta chains were counted across the roughly 670 repertoires, and roughly 11 million of these chains were shared by at least two donors. A nearest-neighbor algorithm error-corrected the raw reads and collapsed the reads into unique sequences, merging closely related sequences to remove PCR and sequencing errors. To assign V, D and J gene segments, CDR3 sequences were aligned to IMGT reference sequences. For a sequence to be retained, a match of at least six nucleotides was required to both a V gene segment and a J gene segment. A rearrangement was called productive if the CDR3 had no stop codons and remained in frame with V and J, and every other rearrangement was called non-productive. Following IMGT convention, CDR3 was defined as the stretch from the second conserved V-encoded cysteine up to the conserved J-encoded phenylalanine. Sequences without an unambiguous match to a single V gene segment were excluded from the earlier analysis of about 630 of the donors. In an earlier analysis of about 590 of the donors, a V segment was called functional when productive rearrangements were above 56.7%, and segregating when the standard deviation between donors exceeded 5%. A statistical classification framework was built to diagnose cytomegalovirus status from the catalog of TCR beta chain sequences. In a later analysis, TCR nucleotide sequences were compared against IMGT/GENE-DB human TR gene sequences so that V and J genes could be assigned. In a later analysis, CDR3 sequences and most-parsimonious VDJ recombination scenarios were assigned using the TCRdist pipeline. In a later analysis, every TCR beta chain was defined by the combination of its CDR3 amino acid sequence and its V-gene family, and reads without a unique V-gene family were dropped. In a later analysis, 450 to 600 highly shared, low-generation-probability nucleotide sequences were removed to address suspected cross-contamination and a sequencing artifact. In a later analysis, a clonal expansion index was calculated for each public chain from normalized within-repertoire ranks of inferred template counts. In a later analysis, generation probabilities were computed using a VDJ recombination model fitted to out-of-frame rearrangements, and the results were checked against IGoR. In a later analysis, TCR-TCR, TCR-HLA and TCR-CMV co-occurrence was scored with hypergeometric tests, and a repertoire-size bias correction was applied to TCR pairs. To estimate false discovery rates, a later analysis permuted the HLA or CMV assignments 20 times. A later analysis grouped co-occurring TCRs with DBSCAN, adding TCRdist sequence similarity when clustering within HLA-allele-positive subsets. For co-occurrence clustering, repertoires with fewer than 30,000 or more than 120,000 public chains were excluded, along with several repertoires with anomalous nucleotide sharing. In TCRdb, the immuneACCESS table is reduced to in-frame sequences with V and J assigned. These tables do not hold every clone; where another copy was compared, an unresolved V gene accounts for under half, and the others remain unexplained. V and J calls and clone size are given by that table; D and trimming were obtained from the DNA. The sample table holds roughly 180,000 clones, of which around 76% were seen once. The ten largest clones represent 2% to 2.5% of the sample.

In total, more than 500 healthy bone marrow donors made up the cohort. Cohort members were all nominally healthy when sampled, although unrecorded immune exposures were likely present. The donor tested CMV seropositive and was one of the 289 seropositive cohort members. A peripheral blood sample was provided by each donor, and peripheral blood mononuclear cells were used for TCR beta sequencing. The Qiagen DNeasy Blood Extraction Kit was used to extract genomic DNA from the blood cell samples. This receptor was obtained from a woman between 25 and 40 years old in good health and CMV-seropositive. Sequenced material: PBMCs. The rearranged chain carries TRBV30 and TRBJ1-2; 8 nucleotides in the junction match TRBD1. The nucleotides read TGTGCCTGGAGAGGACAGGGCATTTATGGCTACACCTTC. Its protein is CAWRGQGIYGYTF.